The 24 T cell receptor beta chains reported below all come from one sample, sequenced in a study (dated by TCRdb to the mid-2010s). The library was built by means of 5' RACE. The run used an Illumina MiSeq. The public reads were reanalyzed by TCRdb: fastp trimming at Q25, MiXCR alignment, in-frame beta chains only. Entries that share a CDR3 protein sequence are merged under the most common genes and DNA. Here the sample has over 50,000 distinct CDR3 sequences; 25% to 30% occur a single time. The top ten hold about 2.3% of the sample. Sequenced sample: tumor-infiltrating naive CD4+ T cells sorted from the breast tumor. The sample's cell subset or site label, decoded: naive CD4+ T cells, CD4+CD45RA+CD25-. These receptor sequences come from a female donor with breast cancer.

Ten or more counts support this clonotype. The rearrangement uses TRBV25-1 and TRBJ2-3, with D maybe TRBD2 (5 bases). CDR3 length equals 14 residues. The germline gives CDR1 MGHDK, CDR2 SYGVNS. V dropped 4 bases and J dropped 2 bases, with 10 bases sitting between them. The CDR3 spells CASSGRHHTDTQYF. The CDR3 DNA follows: TGTGCCAGCAGTGGGAGGCACCACACAGATACGCAGTATTTT.

The table lists this clonotype with many counts. The chain links TRBV15 to TRBJ2-7; tentative D call: TRBD1 (6 bases). The CDR3 has 13 amino acids. CDR1 LNHNV and CDR2 YYDKDF come from the germline V gene (reference sequence). Trimming took off 3 bases at V and 6 bases at J, with 12 bases between the two ends. The CDR3 is CATSSLQGSEQYF. The CDR3 DNA reads as TGTGCCACCAGCAGCCTCCAGGGGAGCGAGCAGTACTTC.

The chain joins TRBV27 to TRBJ1-4, with TRBD1 identical over 9 bases. Germline CDR1 and CDR2: MNHEY and SMNVEV (reference sequence). V was clipped by 3 bases and J by 8 bases; unmatched bases: 10. The CDR3 totals 16 residues. The DNA for the CDR3 is TGTGCCAGCAGTTTCTCGAACAGGGGGCCGGGAGAAAAACTGTTTTTT. Amino acid sequence: CASSFSNRGPGEKLFF.

The chain uses TRBV29-1 and TRBJ2-7; D gene unclear. Looked up from germline, CDR1 is SQVTM and CDR2 is ANQGSEA. Trimming took off 4 bases at V and 3 bases at J, with 7 bases between the two ends. The CDR3 spans 11 residues. The CDR3 DNA is TGCAGCGTTGGAGAAGTCTACGAGCAGTACTTC. Translated, it gives CSVGEVYEQYF.

On this clonotype itself: This may stem from a read error, because a much larger clone lies one nucleotide away. The rearrangement links TRBV5-1 to TRBJ1-1; D remains ambiguous. Germline CDR1 SGHRS, CDR2 YFSETQ. The CDR3 is 14 amino acids. The CDR3 reads CTSSLAAANTEAFF. DNA of the CDR3: TGCACCAGCAGCTTGGCTGCAGCGAACACTGAAGCTTTCTTT.

J is TRBJ2-4 and V is TRBV2, with D unclear. Trimming left V 3 bases short and J 2 bases short, with 11 bases between. This CDR3 has 15 amino acids. Germline assignment: CDR1 SNHLY and CDR2 FYNNEI. CDR3 coding DNA: TGTGCCAGCAGTGACACCTTGATGACCAAAAACATTCAGTACTTC. Amino acid sequence: CASSDTLMTKNIQYF.

This clonotype was found a few times. The J gene is TRBJ2-2, the V gene TRBV2, with 7 bases identical to TRBD1. The CDR3 covers 14 residues. Per germline, CDR1 SNHLY and CDR2 FYNNEI. V dropped 6 bases and J dropped 6; count of bases not matched to a gene: 7. The CDR3 DNA reads as TGTGCCAGCAGAGACAGGGTGGGGGCCGGGGAGCTGTTTTTT. This sequence encodes CASRDRVGAGELFF.

A few counts support this clonotype. The chain couples TRBV7-9 to TRBJ1-2; 9 bases match TRBD1. This CDR3 region has 13 residues. CDR1 is SEHNR and CDR2 is FQNEAQ in the germline V gene (reference sequence). The J segment lost 8 bases and the V segment lost 5 bases, leaving 6 bases of the junction unmatched. The CDR3 here is CASSVTGGGGYTF. DNA of the CDR3: TGTGCCAGCAGCGTGACAGGGGGGGGCGGCTACACCTTC.

This clonotype was detected a few times. The V and J genes are TRBV28 and TRBJ2-7; 12 nucleotides align to TRBD2. The junction had 15 bases not matched to a gene; V was cut back by 5 bases and J by 7 bases. The CDR3 consists of 17 residues. Germline V gene sequence: CDR1 MDHEN, CDR2 SYDVKM. In DNA form, the CDR3 reads TGTGCCAGCAGTACCCCATCTCTAGCGGGAGGGACGGCGGAGCAGTACTTC. Encoded protein: CASSTPSLAGGTAEQYF.

There are many counts of this clonotype. This chain joins TRBV18 and TRBJ2-7; the match to TRBD1 covers 10 bases. Germline CDR1 is KGHSH and CDR2 is LQKENI. CDR3 length equals 16 residues. With V trimmed by 0 bases and J by 3 bases, 5 bases remained unmatched. In DNA form, the CDR3 reads TGTGCCAGCTCACCACCAGGGACAGGGGCCGTCTACGAGCAGTACTTC. It is translated as CASSPPGTGAVYEQYF.

This clonotype was counted at least ten times. The rearrangement joins TRBV29-1 to TRBJ1-2; D is perhaps TRBD1 (6 bases). The CDR3 has 11 amino acids. V gave up 6 bases and J gave up 2 bases, with 7 bases separating them. The V gene's germline CDR1 is SQVTM and CDR2 ANQGSEA. CDR3 amino acids: CSVGQNYGYTF. CDR3 bases: TGCAGCGTGGGACAAAACTATGGCTACACCTTC.

This clonotype was counted between two and nine times. This chain joins TRBV7-2 and TRBJ2-1; TRBD1 is a possible D gene (5 bases). Trimming took 4 bases from V and 8 from J, leaving 18 bases between them. CDR3 size: 15 residues. Germline lookup yields CDR1 SGHTA and CDR2 FQGNSA. CDR3 protein: CASSSLGVKGDEQFF. CDR3 DNA: TGTGCCAGCAGCTCTCTAGGGGTGAAAGGGGATGAGCAGTTCTTC.

The genes are TRBV24-1 and TRBJ2-7, with D perhaps TRBD1 (6 bases). Looked up from germline, CDR1 is KGHDR and CDR2 is SFDVKD. CDR3 length: 16 residues. The ends were cut back, 4 bases at V and 0 bases at J, with 15 bases in the middle. The CDR3 here is CATSDSTRDNSYEQYF. CDR3 nucleotide sequence: TGTGCCACCAGTGACTCTACTAGGGACAACTCCTACGAGCAGTACTTC.

This clonotype occurred many times. CDR3 bases: TGTGCCAGCAGTGACCGGGCGGGTGCAGATACGCAGTATTTT. Encoded protein: CASSDRAGADTQYF. The V call is TRBV25-1, the J call TRBJ2-3; possibly TRBD2 for D (5 bases). Germline loops: CDR1 MGHDK, CDR2 SYGVNS. This CDR3 spans 14 amino acids. Trimming took off 3 bases at V and 4 bases at J, with 11 bases between the two ends.

This clonotype was detected only a few times. This chain uses TRBV28 with TRBJ2-5, with TRBD2 as a possible D gene (6 bases). Germline V gene lookup returns CDR1 MDHEN and CDR2 SYDVKM. The CDR3 contains 15 residues. Trimming left V 10 bases short and J 5 bases short, with 23 bases between. CDR3 bases: TGTGCCACCTCTCACGGCGATACCCGGGGGGAGACCCAGTACTTC. Protein: CATSHGDTRGETQYF.

This clonotype was picked up many times. The V call is TRBV4-1, the J call TRBJ2-1, with 9 bases matching TRBD2. CDR3 length: 21 amino acids. V shed 2 bases and J 1 base; nucleotides not matched to a gene: 18. From germline, CDR1 is MGHRA and CDR2 YSYEKL. Here the CDR3 reads CASSQLGLAANGGKSYNEQFF. The CDR3 DNA reads as TGCGCCAGCAGCCAATTGGGACTAGCTGCAAATGGGGGAAAGTCCTACAATGAGCAGTTCTTC.

The chain is built from TRBV14 and TRBJ1-2, with D possibly TRBD1 on 5 matching bases. Between the trimmed V and J ends, which lost 4 bases and 4 bases, there was a span of 10 bases. Germline V gene lookup returns CDR1 SGHDN and CDR2 FVKESK. The CDR3 has 13 residues. CDR3 protein: CASSPPGPYGYTF. CDR3 sequence (DNA): TGTGCCAGCAGCCCCCCAGGGCCCTATGGCTACACCTTC.

This clonotype was counted between two and nine times. The CDR3 DNA reads as TGCGCCAGCAGAACGGACCCTTTCTACGAGCAGTACTTC. It codes for CASRTDPFYEQYF. V and J are TRBV5-1 and TRBJ2-7, with unresolved D. Per the germline V gene, CDR1 is SGHRS and CDR2 is YFSETQ. The CDR3 consists of 13 residues. V lost 5 bases and J 3 bases, leaving 12 bases between the germline ends.

In this sample, this clonotype turned up a few times. This chain joins TRBV7-8 and TRBJ2-1; 7 bases fit TRBD2. Per germline, CDR1 SGHVS and CDR2 FQNEAQ. Trimming cost V 5 bases and J 11 bases; bases outside gene matches: 21. CDR3 length: 17 residues. The CDR3, as DNA: TGTGCCAGCAGCCCCCTGGGTGGAGCGGGGAATACGAATAAGCAGTTCTTC. Translation gives CASSPLGGAGNTNKQFF.

The table lists this clonotype with a few counts. The V gene is TRBV7-2, the J gene TRBJ1-1, with 7 bases identical to TRBD1. The CDR3 totals 16 residues. J lost 0 bases, V lost 5 bases, and 9 bases had no gene match. CDR1 SGHTA and CDR2 FQGNSA come from the germline V gene. The CDR3, as DNA: TGTGCCAGCAGCCCCCGGACAGGAGCCGTGAACACTGAAGCTTTCTTT. This sequence encodes CASSPRTGAVNTEAFF.

This clonotype was found a few times. V is TRBV20-1 and J is TRBJ1-2; D ambiguous. The germline V gene encodes CDR1 DFQATT and CDR2 SNEGSKA (reference sequence). V was clipped by 5 bases and J by 4 bases, with 14 bases between them. The CDR3 is 13 amino acids. This CDR3 is CSASTETSYGYTF. For the CDR3, the DNA is TGCAGTGCTTCAACCGAAACGTCCTATGGCTACACCTTC.

This clonotype has more than one count but fewer than ten. The chain combines TRBV5-1 with TRBJ2-6; D might be TRBD1 (6 bases). Trimming pared 1 base from V and 2 bases from J, leaving 7 bases between. The V gene's germline CDR1 is SGHRS and CDR2 YFSETQ. The CDR3 is 15 amino acids. The chain's CDR3 is CASSLQGPGANVLTF. DNA for the CDR3: TGCGCCAGCAGCTTGCAGGGGCCTGGGGCCAACGTCCTGACTTTC. The full variable domain, with the rest looked up from reference TRBV5-1 and TRBJ2-6, is KAGVTQTPRYLIKTRGQQVTLSCSPISGHRSVSWYQQTPGQGLQFLFEYFSETQRNKGNFPGRFSGRQFSNSRSEMNVSTLELGDSALYLCASSLQGPGANVLTFGAGSRLTVL.

This clonotype has just a few counts. The chain recombines TRBV5-1 with TRBJ1-1; 8 bases match TRBD1. Trimming removed 5 bases from V and 1 base from J; junction bases left unmatched: 4. Germline lookup yields CDR1 SGHRS and CDR2 YFSETQ. The CDR3 has 14 residues. The CDR3 is CASSPDRGNTEAFF. The CDR3 DNA sequence: TGCGCCAGCAGTCCTGACAGGGGGAACACTGAAGCTTTCTTT.

The CDR3 DNA reads as TGTGCCATCAGTGCCGGGACAGGGGGCCTCTACGAGCAGTACTTC. It yields the protein CAISAGTGGLYEQYF. The V and J genes are TRBV10-3 and TRBJ2-7, with 12 bases aligning to TRBD1. Germline V lookup: CDR1 ENHRY, CDR2 SYGVKD. Trimming took 4 bases from V and 3 from J; bases not matched to a gene: 4. This CDR3 has 15 amino acids.